This entry describes one TCR beta chain. This record belongs to a study of control samples from healthy donors and cancer patients. Produced via immunoSEQ multiplex PCR; TCRdb's table is partial and in-frame only. The sample has roughly 80,000 clones; around 92% are singletons. The source of this sequence is a woman aged 60-70 years in good health. Sequenced sample: blood.

CDR3 in DNA: TGTGCCAGCACCAGTGGGGGCTACGAGCAGTACTTC. Protein sequence: CASTSGGYEQYF. The V call is TRBV7-9, the J call TRBJ2-7; D could derive from TRBD1 or TRBD2 (5 bases each). Deletions cut 7 bases from V and 3 bases from J, with 10 bases between. CDR1 is SEHNR, CDR2 FQNEAQ, per germline (reference sequence). This CDR3 is 12 amino acids long.